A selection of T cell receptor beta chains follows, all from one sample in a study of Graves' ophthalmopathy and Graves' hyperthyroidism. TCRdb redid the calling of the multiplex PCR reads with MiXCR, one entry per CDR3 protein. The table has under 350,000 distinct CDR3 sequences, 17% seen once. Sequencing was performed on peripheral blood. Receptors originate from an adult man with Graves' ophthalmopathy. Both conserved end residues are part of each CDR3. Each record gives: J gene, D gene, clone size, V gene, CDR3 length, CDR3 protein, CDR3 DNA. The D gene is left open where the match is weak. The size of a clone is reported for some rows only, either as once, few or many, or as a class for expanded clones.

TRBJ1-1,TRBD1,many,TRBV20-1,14,CSAVEQGRNTEAFF,TGCAGTGCAGTAGAACAGGGGAGAAACACTGAAGCTTTCTTT
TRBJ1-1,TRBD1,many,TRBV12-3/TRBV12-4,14,CASTITGGRTEAFF,TGTGCCAGCACCATAACAGGGGGGCGGACTGAAGCTTTCTTT
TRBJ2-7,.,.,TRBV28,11,CATEQTYEQYF,TGTGCCACGGAGCAGACCTACGAGCAGTACTTC
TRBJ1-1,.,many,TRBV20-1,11,CSASSQGEAFF,TGCAGTGCTAGTTCCCAGGGAGAAGCTTTCTTT
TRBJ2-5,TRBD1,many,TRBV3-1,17,CASSQGVSGQGKETQYF,TGTGCCAGCAGCCAAGGTGTTTCGGGACAGGGTAAAGAGACCCAGTACTTC
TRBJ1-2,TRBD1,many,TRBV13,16,CASSARDRGNHYGYTF,TGTGCCAGCAGCGCCCGGGACAGGGGAAACCACTATGGCTACACCTTC
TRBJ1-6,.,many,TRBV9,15,CASSPALGRNSPLHF,TGTGCCAGCAGCCCCGCCTTGGGCCGAAATTCACCCCTCCACTTT
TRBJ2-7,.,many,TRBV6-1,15,CASSEWPGSSYEQYF,TGTGCCAGCAGTGAATGGCCCGGGAGCTCCTACGAGCAGTACTTC
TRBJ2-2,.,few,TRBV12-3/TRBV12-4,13,CASSLRRAGELFF,TGTGCCAGCAGTTTGAGGCGGGCCGGGGAGCTGTTTTTT
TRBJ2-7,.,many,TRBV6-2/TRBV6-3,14,CASSYPGRRDEQYF,TGTGCCAGCAGTTACCCCGGACGGCGGGACGAGCAGTACTTC